Listed here are 16 T cell receptor beta chains from one sample, sequenced in a study of T cells in Graves' hyperthyroidism and ophthalmopathy. It was RNA transcripts that yielded the amplified TCR beta CDR3 regions. HTBI primers drove first-round RT-PCR of the TCR CDR3. From the multiplex PCR reads, TCRdb called clonotypes with MiXCR, one entry per CDR3 protein. The sample lists under 350,000 distinct CDR3 sequences, around a sixth occurring once. The sequenced material came from blood. Receptor source: a woman between 50 and 59 years old with Graves' hyperthyroidism.

This clonotype was seen many times. CDR3: CASREGSGETQYF. CDR3 nucleotide sequence: TGTGCCAGCAGGGAGGGGAGTGGAGAGACCCAGTACTTC. V usage is TRBV2 and J usage is TRBJ2-5, with D perhaps matching TRBD2 (6 bases). This CDR3 is 13 amino acids long. CDR1 is SNHLY and CDR2 is FYNNEI in the germline V gene. V dropped 6 bases and J dropped 4 bases, with 12 bases sitting between them.

J is TRBJ1-2 and V is TRBV6-1; a possible D gene is TRBD1 (6 bases). Germline CDR1 is MNHNS and CDR2 is SASEGT. This CDR3 is built from 14 residues. Trimming removed 3 bases at V and 4 bases at J, with 12 bases between. The CDR3 loop is CASSDQGSLYGYTF. CDR3 nucleotides: TGTGCCAGCAGTGATCAGGGGTCCCTCTATGGCTACACCTTC.

The rearrangement joins TRBV6-2 or TRBV6-3 to TRBJ2-1; 10 nucleotides line up with TRBD2. The CDR3 runs to 21 residues. Germline V gene sequence: CDR1 MNHEY, CDR2 SVGEGT. Trimming cost V 5 bases and J 0 bases; bases outside gene matches: 19. The CDR3 protein is CASSGGQGWTSGESSYNEQFF. The DNA of the CDR3 is TGTGCCAGCAGTGGCGGACAGGGTTGGACTAGCGGAGAGAGCTCCTACAATGAGCAGTTCTTC.

The chain couples TRBV4-1 to TRBJ1-2; D unclear. CDR1 and CDR2 from the germline V gene are MGHRA and YSYEKL. Trimming took off 4 bases at V and 4 bases at J, with 10 bases between the two ends. This CDR3 is built from 13 residues. CDR3 region: CASSPAPSYGYTF. The CDR3, as DNA: TGCGCCAGCAGCCCGGCCCCGAGCTATGGCTACACCTTC.

This clonotype was detected many times. This sequence joins TRBV28 and TRBJ2-1; no clear D gene. The ends were cut back, 7 bases at V and 0 bases at J, with 10 bases in the middle. The CDR3 is 14 amino acids. Germline V gene data show CDR1 as MDHEN and CDR2 as SYDVKM. CDR3 amino acids: CASTTITSYNEQFF. The CDR3 bases are TGTGCCAGCACTACTATCACCTCCTACAATGAGCAGTTCTTC.

This clonotype was counted ten times or more. This rearrangement joins TRBV2 to TRBJ2-7; D gene ambiguous. Germline V gene data show CDR1 as SNHLY and CDR2 as FYNNEI. Trimming cost V 1 base and J 6 bases, with 13 bases left between them. The CDR3 extends over 14 amino acids. The CDR3 DNA reads as TGTGCCAGCAGTGAAGTAAGGACGGCCGCCGAGCAGTACGTC. Its protein is CASSEVRTAAEQYV.

The V call is TRBV6-9, the J call TRBJ2-4; tentatively, D is TRBD2 (5 bases). CDR3 length: 15 residues. CDR1 MNHGY and CDR2 SVAAGI come from the germline V gene. V lost 6 bases and J lost 1, with 13 bases in between. The CDR3 spells CASSLSGFAKNIQYF. CDR3 bases: TGTGCCAGCAGCTTATCGGGGTTCGCCAAAAACATTCAGTACTTC.

Regarding this clonotype: A much more abundant neighbour one base away suggests this may be a read error. The rearrangement uses TRBV28 and TRBJ1-6, with a weak D call TRBD1 (5 bases). The CDR3 runs 13 residues. Germline-derived CDR1 and CDR2 are MDHEN and SYDVKM. V lost 7 bases and J lost 10, with 14 bases in between. The CDR3 here is CASISRVGSPLHF. The CDR3, as DNA: TGTGCCAGCATTTCCAGGGTTGGCTCACCCCTCCACTTT. The complete variable domain, with remaining parts taken from reference TRBV28 and TRBJ1-6, reads DVKVTQSSRYLVKRTGEKVFLECVQDMDHENMFWYRQDPGLGLRLIYFSYDVKMKEKGDIPEGYSVSREKKERFSLILESASTNQTSMYLCASISRVGSPLHFGNGTRLTVT.

This clonotype has ten or more counts. The chain carries TRBV5-5 and TRBJ1-6; no clear D. Germline V gene data show CDR1 as SGHKS and CDR2 as YYEKEE (reference sequence). CDR3 length: 14 residues. Trimming left V 0 bases short and J 8 bases short, with 9 bases between. CDR3 amino acids: CASSLEHQDSPLHF. The CDR3 DNA follows: TGTGCCAGCAGCTTGGAACACCAAGATTCACCCCTCCACTTT.

The chain carries TRBV2 and TRBJ1-4, with unresolved D. From germline, CDR1 is SNHLY and CDR2 FYNNEI. The CDR3 covers 15 residues. The V and J ends lost 1 base and 5 bases respectively, with 11 bases between them. The CDR3 loop is CASSEESGRNEKLFF. CDR3 nucleotide sequence: TGTGCCAGCAGTGAAGAGTCAGGACGAAATGAAAAACTGTTTTTT.

This clonotype has ten or more counts. The rearrangement joins TRBV11-2 to TRBJ2-3; D possibly uses TRBD1 or TRBD2 (6 bases each). Germline V gene lookup returns CDR1 SGHAT and CDR2 FQNNGV. The length of the CDR3 is 17 residues. V was clipped by 1 base and J by 1 base, with 15 bases between them. The CDR3 DNA is TGTGCCAGCAGCTTAGGCGGAGGGGGATGGGGCACAGATACGCAGTATTTT. Its protein product is CASSLGGGGWGTDTQYF.

With regard to this clonotype: A read error may explain this, as a much larger clone is one base away. The chain carries TRBV4-2 and TRBJ2-1; 7 positions match TRBD2. The junction had 4 bases not matched to a gene; V was cut back by 0 bases and J by 5 bases. CDR3 size: 15 residues. The germline CDR1 and CDR2 sequences are LGHNA and YNFKEQ. The CDR3 DNA follows: TGTGCCAGCAGCCAAGAGGGGACTATCGACAATGAGCAGTTCTTC. Protein sequence: CASSQEGTIDNEQFF.

This rearrangement joins TRBV7-8 to TRBJ1-5; TRBD1 agrees at 9 bases. The germline CDR1 and CDR2 sequences are SGHVS and FQNEAQ. V shed 1 base, J shed 9 bases, and the junction held 1 base outside the gene matches. The CDR3 totals 13 residues. The CDR3 here is CASSLGTGVPQHF. CDR3 bases: TGTGCCAGCAGCTTAGGGACAGGGGTGCCCCAGCATTTT.

This clonotype was found many times. CDR3 coding DNA: TGTGCCAGCAGTTTTGTTGGGAAGCAGTTCTTC. Amino acids: CASSFVGKQFF. The rearrangement joins TRBV27 to TRBJ2-1; D remains ambiguous. The CDR3 spans 11 residues. Looked up from germline, CDR1 is MNHEY and CDR2 is SMNVEV (reference sequence). With 3 bases removed from V and 11 bases from J, the gap between germline ends came to 8 bases.

The CDR3 region has the DNA TGTGCCACCAGTTATGGTCTGACGGAGACCCAGTACTTC. Translated: CATSYGLTETQYF. This chain links TRBV24-1 with TRBJ2-5; D is unclear. This CDR3 region has 13 residues. Germline V gives CDR1 KGHDR, CDR2 SFDVKD. Trimming removed 6 bases at V and 5 bases at J, with 12 bases between.

This clonotype has at least ten counts. The chain employs TRBV11-2 and TRBJ1-2; the D gene is possibly TRBD1 (6 bases). Trimming removed 0 bases from V and 6 bases from J, with 17 bases in between. Germline loops: CDR1 SGHAT, CDR2 FQNNGV. The CDR3 sequence is 16 residues long. CDR3 protein: CASSLDPGGRRDGYTF. CDR3 nucleotides: TGTGCCAGCAGCTTAGATCCCGGGGGGCGGAGAGATGGCTACACCTTC.